Given below is one T cell receptor (beta chain) in context. The data originate from a study of cytomegalovirus exposure and HLA in healthy donors. PCR employed 60 Vbeta and 13 Jbeta primers. Profiling relied on immunoSEQ multiplex PCR, and the TCRdb table lists in-frame clones only, not all of them. The repertoire consists of 95,000 to 120,000 clones, with 74% occurring once and the leading ten covering roughly 4.2%. The receptor was isolated from a woman between 35 and 50 years old in good health and CMV-seropositive. The sequenced sample consisted of PBMCs.

CDR3 coding DNA: TGTGCCAGCTCCGGACAGGGGACTATAGGAGGCTACACCTTC. This gives the protein CASSGQGTIGGYTF. The J gene is TRBJ1-2, the V gene TRBV6-1; 9 bases align to TRBD1. Unmatched junction bases numbered 12, after V lost 8 bases and J lost 8 bases. Germline-derived CDR1 and CDR2 are MNHNS and SASEGT. This CDR3 is built from 14 residues.